This T cell receptor (beta chain) was observed in a study of blood T cell repertoires in COVID-19 (dated by TCRdb to 2019 to 2021). In terms of the full investigation: Collaborator samples came from the United States, Italy and Spain and covered acute and convalescent phases of COVID-19. Where available, HLA class I and class II types were taken from metadata supplied by the sample provider and were not determined by assay-based typing. The material from the prospective study consisted of cDNA or gDNA derived from T cells, B-cell-depleted T cells, or PBMCs. Nearly every sample came with metadata listing a de-identified subject ID, COVID-19 status, age in years and sex. The repertoires were released in a freely available public database meant as a resource for research on the immune response to SARS-CoV-2. The samples were drawn from the first 160 participants of the ongoing ImmuneRACE study and from under 1,500 subjects provided by 6 global collaborators. Subjects who had been exposed to COVID-19, were actively infected with it, or had recovered from it provided the deeply sampled blood TCRbeta repertoires that made up the dataset. General study outcomes and caveats: The quantity of clinical and demographic metadata differed by source and by participant and was supplied without curation.

TCRbeta CDR3 regions were amplified from genomic DNA using the immunoSEQ Assay, a bias-controlled multiplex PCR. Per the source publication's procedure: Nucleated cell counts per sample were estimated from amplification of reference gene primers within the assay. To quantify the absolute abundance of each unique TCRbeta CDR3 rearrangement, sequence reads were collapsed and filtered. Productive Simpson clonality was computed per sample as the square root of Simpson's diversity index over productive rearrangements. Held by TCRdb, this immuneACCESS table contains in-frame sequences only and omits some clones. Under half of the omission traces to an unresolved V gene where checked; the cause of the rest is unknown. Clone size and V and J calls were adopted from that table, with D and trimming inferred from the DNA. This sample has more than 45,000 clones in its table, and over 80% of those were observed once. The ten largest clones take up roughly 22% of the sample.

The collaborating institutions used their own protocols to collect whole blood in K2EDTA tubes. Collaborator samples were shipped for TCRbeta analysis as frozen whole blood, isolated PBMCs, or DNA extracted from either sample type. On this clone itself: Its antigen is not yet known. The CDR3 carries no conserved terminal phenylalanine or tryptophan, so it likely arises from a read error. The DNA is left out, because the CDR3 cannot be placed on it with certainty; the CDR3 is given as TCRdb lists it.

The CDR3 region is 11 residues in length, termini included. The clonotype comes from a woman aged 60 to 75 with acute or convalescent COVID-19. Sequencing input: peripheral blood. The chain is made from TRBV21-1 and TRBJ2-3; the table names TRBD1, a call not compared with the DNA. TRBV21-1 is a known pseudogene. The CDR3 has the sequence CASSKVRPGQD.